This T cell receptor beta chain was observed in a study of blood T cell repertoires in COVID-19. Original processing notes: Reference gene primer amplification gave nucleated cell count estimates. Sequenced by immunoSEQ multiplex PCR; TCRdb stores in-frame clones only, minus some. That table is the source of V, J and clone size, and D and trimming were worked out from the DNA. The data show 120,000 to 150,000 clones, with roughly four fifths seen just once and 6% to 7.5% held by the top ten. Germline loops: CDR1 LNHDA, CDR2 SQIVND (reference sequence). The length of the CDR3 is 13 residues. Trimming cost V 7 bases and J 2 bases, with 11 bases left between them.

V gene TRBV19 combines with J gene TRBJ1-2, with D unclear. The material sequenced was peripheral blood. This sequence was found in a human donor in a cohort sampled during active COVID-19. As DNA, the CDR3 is TGTGCCAGTACCCCACAGCAGAACTATGGCTACACCTTC. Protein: CASTPQQNYGYTF.